This T cell receptor (beta chain) is drawn from a study of post-analysis software for immune sequencing data. This CDR3 is built from 15 residues. Germline values: CDR1 MNHNY, CDR2 SVGAGI (reference sequence). The V and J ends lost 10 bases and 3 bases, in that order; junction bases with no gene match: 12. General study findings and limits: Patients had higher frequencies than controls of a few TRBV segments, including TRBV5-6, TRBV5-1 and TRBV20-1. Under F measure analysis, samples from one preparation batch co-clustered strongly.

TCR beta cDNA libraries included unique molecular identifiers. TCRdb redid the calling of the PCR reads with MiXCR, one entry per CDR3 protein. This table has 350,000 to 450,000 distinct CDR3 sequences, less than 40% appearing once. Comments on this clonotype: Antigen: not known.

The source material was blood. The clonotype was recovered from a girl between 10 and 17 years old with multiple sclerosis. The chain combines TRBV6-6 with TRBJ2-1, with 7 bases identical to TRBD2. The CDR3 nucleotides are TGTGCCATCTCACAAGGTGGGGGGGTCTACAATGAGCAGTTCTTC. This translates into CAISQGGGVYNEQFF.